Described below is a single T cell receptor beta chain sequence and its context. Researchers ran the PCR with 60 Vbeta and 13 Jbeta primers. Assay: immunoSEQ multiplex PCR; the TCRdb copy retains only in-frame clones and omits some. The sample shows about 120,000 clones, approximately 8% of them seen only once. The entry originates in a study of cytomegalovirus exposure and HLA in healthy donors. Overall study: Earlier, 180 million or so T cells were analyzed, and around 100 million unique TCR beta sequences were found among them.

The CDR3 spans 16 residues. The germline CDR1 and CDR2 sequences are SGHRS and YFSETQ. The V and J ends lost 0 bases and 11 bases, in that order; junction bases with no gene match: 14. The sequence derives from a woman aged 40-49 years in good health and CMV-seropositive. The sample comprised PBMCs. This chain joins TRBV5-1 and TRBJ2-5; 9 nucleotides agree with TRBD1. CDR3 coding DNA: TGCGCCAGCAGCTTGGGAATCGGGACAGGGAATTGGGAGCAGTACTTC. It translates to CASSLGIGTGNWEQYF.